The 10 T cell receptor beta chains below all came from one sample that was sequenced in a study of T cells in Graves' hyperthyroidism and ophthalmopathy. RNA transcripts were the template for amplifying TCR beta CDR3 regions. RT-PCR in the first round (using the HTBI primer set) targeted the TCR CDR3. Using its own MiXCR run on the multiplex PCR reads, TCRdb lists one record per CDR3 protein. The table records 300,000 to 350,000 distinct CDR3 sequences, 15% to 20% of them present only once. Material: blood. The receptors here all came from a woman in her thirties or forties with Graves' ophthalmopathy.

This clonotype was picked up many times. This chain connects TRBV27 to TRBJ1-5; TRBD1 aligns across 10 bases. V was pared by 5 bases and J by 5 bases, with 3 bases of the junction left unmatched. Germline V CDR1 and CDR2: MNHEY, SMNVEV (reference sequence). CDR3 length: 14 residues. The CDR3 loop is CASSPDRGHQPQHF. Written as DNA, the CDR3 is TGTGCCAGCAGTCCAGACAGGGGGCATCAGCCCCAGCATTTT.

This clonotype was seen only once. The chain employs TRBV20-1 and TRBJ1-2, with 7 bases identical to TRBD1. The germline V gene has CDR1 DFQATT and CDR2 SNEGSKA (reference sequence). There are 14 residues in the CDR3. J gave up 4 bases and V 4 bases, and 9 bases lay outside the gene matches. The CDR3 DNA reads TGCAGTGCTACATCGACAGGGTCTAGCTATGGCTACACCTTC. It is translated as CSATSTGSSYGYTF.

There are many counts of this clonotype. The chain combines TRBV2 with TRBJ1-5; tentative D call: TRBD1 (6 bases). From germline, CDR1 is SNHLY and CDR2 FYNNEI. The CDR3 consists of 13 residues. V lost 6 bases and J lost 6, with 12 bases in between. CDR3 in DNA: TGTGCCAGCAGGGGGGAAGGGGGTCAGCCCCAGCATTTT. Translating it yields CASRGEGGQPQHF.

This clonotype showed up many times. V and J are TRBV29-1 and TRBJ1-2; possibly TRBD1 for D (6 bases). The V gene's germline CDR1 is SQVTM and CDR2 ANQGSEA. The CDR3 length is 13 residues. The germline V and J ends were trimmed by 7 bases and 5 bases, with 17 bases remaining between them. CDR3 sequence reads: CSENRELEYGYTF. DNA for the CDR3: TGCAGCGAGAACAGGGAATTGGAGTATGGCTACACCTTC.

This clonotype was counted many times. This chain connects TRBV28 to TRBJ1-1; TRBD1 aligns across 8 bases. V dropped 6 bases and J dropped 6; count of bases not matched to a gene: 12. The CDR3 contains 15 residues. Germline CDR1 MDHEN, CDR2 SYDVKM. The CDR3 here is CASRNGGQGSAEAFF. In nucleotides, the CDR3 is TGTGCCAGCAGGAATGGAGGACAGGGAAGCGCTGAAGCTTTCTTT.

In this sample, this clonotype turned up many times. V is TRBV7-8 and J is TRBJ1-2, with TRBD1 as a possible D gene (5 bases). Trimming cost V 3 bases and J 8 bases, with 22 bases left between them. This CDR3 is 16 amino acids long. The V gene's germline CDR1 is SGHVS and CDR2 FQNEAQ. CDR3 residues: CASSFRVRGTQGGYTF. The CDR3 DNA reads TGTGCCAGCAGCTTTCGCGTGAGGGGCACCCAAGGAGGCTACACCTTC.

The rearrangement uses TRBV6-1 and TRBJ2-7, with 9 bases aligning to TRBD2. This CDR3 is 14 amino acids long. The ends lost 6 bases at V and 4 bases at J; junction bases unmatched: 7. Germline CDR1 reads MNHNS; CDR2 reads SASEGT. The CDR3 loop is CASRASGNRYEQYF. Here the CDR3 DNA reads TGTGCCAGCAGGGCTAGCGGGAATCGGTACGAGCAGTACTTC.

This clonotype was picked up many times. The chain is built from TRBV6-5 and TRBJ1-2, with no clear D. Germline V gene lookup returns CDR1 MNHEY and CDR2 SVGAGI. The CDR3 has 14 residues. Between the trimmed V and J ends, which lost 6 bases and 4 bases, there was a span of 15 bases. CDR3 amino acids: CASSPAGDSYGYTF. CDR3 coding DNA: TGTGCCAGCAGCCCGGCCGGGGATAGCTATGGCTACACCTTC.

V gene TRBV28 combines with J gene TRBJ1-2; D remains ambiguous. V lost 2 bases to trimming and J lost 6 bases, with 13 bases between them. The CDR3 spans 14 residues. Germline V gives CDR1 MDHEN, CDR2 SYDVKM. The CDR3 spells CASSLIPTVDGYTF. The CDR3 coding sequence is TGTGCCAGCAGTTTAATTCCGACGGTGGATGGCTACACCTTC.

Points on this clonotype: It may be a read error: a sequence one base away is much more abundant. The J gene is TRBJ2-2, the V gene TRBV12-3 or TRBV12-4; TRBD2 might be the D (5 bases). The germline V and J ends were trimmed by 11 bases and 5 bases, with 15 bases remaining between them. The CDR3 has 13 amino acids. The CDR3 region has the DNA TGTGCCGGCACTACTGCGGGTACCGGGGAGCTGTTTTTT. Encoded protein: CAGTTAGTGELFF.